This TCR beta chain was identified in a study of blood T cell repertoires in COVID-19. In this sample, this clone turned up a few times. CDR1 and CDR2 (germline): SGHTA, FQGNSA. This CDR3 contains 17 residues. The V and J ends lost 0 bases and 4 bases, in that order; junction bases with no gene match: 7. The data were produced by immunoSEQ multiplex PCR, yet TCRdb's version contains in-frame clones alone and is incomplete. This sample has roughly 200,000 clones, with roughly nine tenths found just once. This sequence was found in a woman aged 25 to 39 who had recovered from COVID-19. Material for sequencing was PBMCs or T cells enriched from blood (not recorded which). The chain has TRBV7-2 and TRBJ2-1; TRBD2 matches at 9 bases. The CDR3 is CASSLAVSRGGYNEQFF. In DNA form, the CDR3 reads TGTGCCAGCAGCTTAGCCGTCTCGCGGGGGGGATACAATGAGCAGTTCTTC.